Described below is a single TCR beta chain sequence and its context. Its target is unknown. The length of the CDR3 is 18 residues. This record comes from a study of cytomegalovirus exposure and HLA in healthy donors. Study-wide context: Earlier findings included 117 million unique TCR beta sequences obtained from 150 million to 200 million T cells. Study outcomes and limitations: A list of 150 to 200 TCR beta chains associated with cytomegalovirus was given.

PCR employed 60 Vbeta and 13 Jbeta primers. The table came from immunoSEQ multiplex PCR; TCRdb's copy has only in-frame clones and leaves some out. The sample has under 200,000 clones; the top ten hold 6.5%. The sample taken for sequencing was PBMCs. The chain uses TRBV21-1 and TRBJ2-1; the tabulated D call, TRBD2, remains unverified against the DNA. TRBV21-1 is given as a pseudogene. This receptor was taken from a man in his thirties or forties in good health and CMV-seronegative. The CDR3 nucleotides are TGTGCCAGCAGCAAATTGCCTAAGGAGCAGAGCTCCTACAATGAGCAGTTCTTC. Translated: CASSKLPKEQSSYNEQFF.